These 23 T cell receptor beta chains were sequenced from one sample in a study of cytomegalovirus exposure and HLA in healthy donors. This PCR relied on a set of 60 Vbeta primers and 13 Jbeta primers. Repertoires were generated with immunoSEQ multiplex PCR, while TCRdb's copy carries only in-frame clones and drops some. The sample lists tens of thousands of clones; 60% to 75% were seen once. The sequenced sample was PBMCs. Receptors originate from a man aged 40-50 years in good health and CMV-seropositive.

This clone was recorded only once. The chain employs TRBV11-3 and TRBJ1-6, with TRBD1 as a possible D gene (5 bases). Germline V gene lookup returns CDR1 SGHNT and CDR2 YENEEA. This CDR3 comprises 14 residues. V was clipped by 5 bases and J by 11 bases, with 16 bases between them. The DNA of the CDR3 is TGTGCCAGCAGCAAAGCGGTGGAGGGGACACCCCTCCACTTT. The encoded protein is CASSKAVEGTPLHF.

The rearrangement joins TRBV10-3 to TRBJ1-1, with 9 nucleotides matching TRBD1. This CDR3 is built from 14 residues. V trimming: 11 bases; J trimming: 3 bases; junction bases outside the gene matches: 10. Germline CDR1 ENHRY, CDR2 SYGVKD. The DNA of the CDR3 is TGTGCCGCCACAGGGGGCCTTCCGGACACTGAAGCTTTCTTT. It yields the protein CAATGGLPDTEAFF.

This sequence joins TRBV5-6 and TRBJ2-5; 12 nucleotides line up with TRBD2. The CDR3 spans 14 residues. The J segment lost 7 bases and the V segment lost 7 bases, leaving 8 bases of the junction unmatched. From germline, CDR1 is SGHDT and CDR2 YYEEEE. CDR3 region: CASRLAGEEGTQYF. The CDR3 DNA sequence: TGTGCCAGCCGACTAGCGGGGGAAGAAGGGACCCAGTACTTC.

This clone has a handful of counts. The chain is built from TRBV4-2 and TRBJ2-7; 10 bases fit TRBD1. Germline assignment: CDR1 LGHNA and CDR2 YNFKEQ. CDR3 length: 14 amino acids. Trimming at V came to 2 bases and at J to 4 bases, leaving 2 bases not matched to a gene. CDR3 protein: CASSQRGQGYEQYF. CDR3 bases: TGTGCCAGCAGCCAAAGGGGACAGGGGTACGAGCAGTACTTC.

A few counts support this clone. The chain has TRBV5-1 and TRBJ2-7; TRBD1 is a possible D gene (5 bases). V dropped 0 bases and J dropped 6 bases, with 13 bases sitting between them. This CDR3 has 14 amino acids. Germline lookup yields CDR1 SGHRS and CDR2 YFSETQ. The CDR3 spells CASSLDRSGSEQYF. CDR3 coding DNA: TGCGCCAGCAGCTTGGACAGGTCAGGATCCGAGCAGTACTTC.

This clone was recorded a few times. The rearrangement links TRBV18 to TRBJ1-6; D unclear. This CDR3 is built from 14 residues. CDR1 is KGHSH, CDR2 LQKENI, per germline. The V gene lost 5 bases and the J gene lost 0 bases, with 5 bases spanning the gap. CDR3 bases: TGTGCCAGCTCAGCCAGCTCCTATAATTCACCCCTCCACTTT. Amino acid sequence: CASSASSYNSPLHF.

The V call is TRBV6-5, the J call TRBJ1-6; 7 bases fit TRBD1. The germline V gene encodes CDR1 MNHEY and CDR2 SVGAGI. The CDR3 consists of 14 residues. Unmatched junction bases numbered 3, after V lost 4 bases and J lost 6 bases. The CDR3 sequence is CASSWGQSNSPLHF. CDR3 DNA sequence: TGTGCCAGCAGTTGGGGACAGTCTAATTCACCCCTCCACTTT.

By share, this clone counts as medium-sized. The genes are TRBV5-6 and TRBJ2-7; possibly TRBD2 for D (6 bases). This CDR3 spans 12 amino acids. Per germline, CDR1 SGHDT and CDR2 YYEEEE. V dropped 4 bases and J dropped 6 bases, with 11 bases sitting between them. The CDR3 loop is CASSPRRGEQYF. The CDR3 region has the DNA TGTGCCAGCAGCCCCAGGAGGGGCGAGCAGTACTTC.

This chain joins TRBV27 and TRBJ2-7; 11 bases fit TRBD2. With V trimmed by 5 bases and J by 2 bases, 8 bases remained unmatched. This CDR3 comprises 16 residues. Germline CDR1 MNHEY, CDR2 SMNVEV (reference sequence). CDR3 sequence reads: CASSPIPSGGTYEQYF. CDR3 bases: TGTGCCAGCAGTCCAATCCCTAGCGGGGGGACCTACGAGCAGTACTTC.

The chain couples TRBV11-2 to TRBJ2-7; perhaps TRBD1 as D (6 bases). Trimming took off 6 bases at V and 2 bases at J, with 17 bases between the two ends. From germline, CDR1 is SGHAT and CDR2 FQNNGV. This CDR3 is built from 15 residues. Here the CDR3 DNA reads TGTGCCAGCAGTTTGGACGACAGGTACCCCTACGAGCAGTACTTC. Protein: CASSLDDRYPYEQYF.

CDR3 sequence: CASSHWGQGNSPLHF. In DNA form, the CDR3 reads TGTGCCAGCAGTCATTGGGGACAGGGTAATTCACCCCTCCACTTT. The chain joins TRBV6-6 to TRBJ1-6, with 9 bases lining up with TRBD1. The germline V gene encodes CDR1 MNHNY and CDR2 SVGAGI (reference sequence). After removal of 5 bases from V and 6 bases from J, the junction contained 5 bases not matched to a gene. The CDR3 extends over 15 amino acids.

The chain uses TRBV6-1 and TRBJ2-5; TRBD2 is a possible D gene (6 bases). The better agreement between TRBJ2-7 and the DNA end casts doubt on the J call. The CDR3 length is 14 residues. Germline V CDR1 and CDR2: MNHNS, SASEGT. CDR3 DNA sequence: TGTGCCAGCAGTGTCGCCGGGAGCCCCTACGAGCAGTACTTC. It codes for CASSVAGSPYEQYF.

The chain joins TRBV7-9 to TRBJ2-7; 9 bases are a match to TRBD1. Germline V CDR1 and CDR2: SEHNR, FQNEAQ (reference sequence). Trimming removed 5 bases from V and 6 bases from J; junction bases left unmatched: 14. There are 16 residues in the CDR3. In DNA form, the CDR3 reads TGTGCCAGCAGCGCCCCCGGGACAGGGAAGGCCAGCGAGCAGTACTTC. This translates into CASSAPGTGKASEQYF.

The chain carries TRBV7-2 and TRBJ1-5; 7 bases are a match to TRBD1. V lost 5 bases, J lost 3 bases, and 7 bases stayed unmatched. The germline V gene encodes CDR1 SGHTA and CDR2 FQGNSA. The length of the CDR3 is 15 residues. This chain's CDR3 is CASSVRQGLNQPQHF. The CDR3 bases are TGTGCCAGCAGCGTTCGACAGGGCCTCAATCAGCCCCAGCATTTT.

As DNA, the CDR3 is TGCGCCAGCAGCTTCCTCGGGACAGGGGGAGATACGCAGTATTTT. Amino acid sequence: CASSFLGTGGDTQYF. This chain joins TRBV5-1 and TRBJ2-3; 11 bases map to TRBD1. Germline-derived CDR1 and CDR2 are SGHRS and YFSETQ. The ends lost 2 bases at V and 5 bases at J; junction bases unmatched: 4. There are 15 residues in the CDR3.

The chain joins TRBV4-3 to TRBJ2-7; D is unclear. This CDR3 has 13 amino acids. The ends were cut back, 0 bases at V and 1 base at J, with 4 bases in the middle. The V gene's germline CDR1 is LGHNA and CDR2 YSLEER. The CDR3 sequence: CASSQDTSYEQYF. The CDR3 coding sequence is TGCGCCAGCAGCCAAGACACTTCCTACGAGCAGTACTTC.

The V and J genes are TRBV2 and TRBJ1-2, with a tentative D call TRBD1 (5 bases). Trimming cost V 6 bases and J 2 bases, with 13 bases left between them. CDR3 length equals 14 residues. From germline, CDR1 is SNHLY and CDR2 FYNNEI. This CDR3 is CASRDPWTNYGYTF. CDR3 nucleotide sequence: TGTGCCAGCAGGGATCCGTGGACAAACTATGGCTACACCTTC.

The gene calls are TRBV2 and TRBJ1-5; D call uncertain. V was cut by 6 bases and J by 7 bases, with 16 bases left in between. This CDR3 has 14 residues. Germline V gene lookup returns CDR1 SNHLY and CDR2 FYNNEI. The DNA of the CDR3 is TGTGCCAGCAGGGCCCTCGTGGGAGGACAGCCCCAGCATTTT. This translates into CASRALVGGQPQHF.

The rearrangement links TRBV18 to TRBJ1-3, with a weak D call TRBD1 (6 bases). V gave up 5 bases and J gave up 0 bases, with 20 bases separating them. CDR1 and CDR2 (germline): KGHSH, LQKENI. The CDR3 has 18 residues. The CDR3 nucleotides read TGTGCCAGCTCATCCACCACGACAGGCCGATCCTCTGGAAACACCATATATTTT. As protein: CASSSTTTGRSSGNTIYF.

As to this clone: The junction does not match germline at one end; this may be a read error. The rearrangement uses TRBV5-1 and TRBJ2-5; D unresolved. Germline V gives CDR1 SGHRS, CDR2 YFSETQ. The CDR3 is 13 residues long. Here the CDR3 DNA reads TGCGCCAGCTCCGGTGACGCCCAAGAGGCCCAGTACTTC. Protein product: CASSGDAQEAQYF.

The chain joins TRBV30 to TRBJ2-2; D is possibly TRBD1 (5 bases). The V and J ends lost 2 bases and 5 bases respectively, with 6 bases between them. Germline V gives CDR1 GTSNPN, CDR2 SVGIG (reference sequence). This CDR3 comprises 12 residues. The CDR3 region is CAWSRQTGELFF. For the CDR3, the DNA is TGTGCCTGGAGTAGACAGACCGGGGAGCTGTTTTTT.

V gene TRBV6-5 combines with J gene TRBJ1-6, with D possibly being TRBD1 (5 bases). Trimming cost V 6 bases and J 4 bases, with 7 bases left between them. The V gene's germline CDR1 is MNHEY and CDR2 SVGAGI. This CDR3 contains 13 residues. The CDR3 reads CASSRDYNSPLHF. CDR3 nucleotide sequence: TGTGCCAGCAGCAGGGATTATAATTCACCCCTCCACTTT.

There are a few counts of this clone. This sequence joins TRBV10-3 and TRBJ1-6; no definite D call. Trimming took off 6 bases at V and 5 bases at J, with 14 bases between the two ends. The CDR3 extends over 15 amino acids. CDR1 ENHRY and CDR2 SYGVKD come from the germline V gene. In DNA form, the CDR3 reads TGTGCCATCAGAGGAGGGCGACTTGATAATTCACCCCTCCACTTT. Amino acids: CAIRGGRLDNSPLHF.